The 27 T cell receptor beta chains given below trace back to one sample, sequenced in a study of neurological immune-mediated disorders. TCRdb analysed the 5' RACE reads with MiXCR anew, one entry per CDR3 protein. The data contain some 28,000 distinct CDR3 sequences, 12% of them seen just once; the ten biggest clones take up approximately 8%. The material sequenced was PBMCs. The origin of the receptors is a man between 60 and 75 years old in good health.

This clonotype was observed many times. The J gene is TRBJ1-2, the V gene TRBV12-3 or TRBV12-4; D not resolved. The CDR3 extends over 18 amino acids. V lost 1 base and J 4 bases, leaving 22 bases between the germline ends. CDR3 DNA: TGTGCCAGCAGTTTAGTGTTGGGGTTTGGGGTTAGAAGCTATGGCTACACCTTC. Translation: CASSLVLGFGVRSYGYTF.

In its sample, this clonotype was seen many times. The chain employs TRBV28 and TRBJ1-2; tentative D call: TRBD1 (5 bases). V lost 5 bases to trimming and J lost 0 bases, with 13 bases between them. There are 15 residues in the CDR3. In germline, CDR1 is MDHEN, CDR2 SYDVKM. CDR3 region: CASSSGHGSNYGYTF. As DNA, the CDR3 is TGTGCCAGCAGTAGCGGACACGGTTCTAACTATGGCTACACCTTC.

By share of the sample, this clonotype is medium-sized. This chain links TRBV29-1 with TRBJ2-5; no reliable D call. Between the trimmed V and J ends, which lost 4 bases and 5 bases, there was a span of 11 bases. The CDR3 loop spans 12 amino acids. Germline CDR1 reads SQVTM; CDR2 reads ANQGSEA. CDR3 amino acids: CSVVVGVETQYF. CDR3 coding DNA: TGCAGCGTTGTCGTCGGTGTCGAGACCCAGTACTTC.

This clonotype was detected ten times or more. V is TRBV12-3 or TRBV12-4 and J is TRBJ2-7; 10 bases are a match to TRBD2. The J segment lost 1 base and the V segment lost 2 bases, leaving 2 bases of the junction unmatched. CDR3 size: 15 residues. The CDR3 is CASSLSGRVSYEQYF. In nucleotides, the CDR3 is TGTGCCAGCAGTTTAAGCGGGAGGGTTTCCTACGAGCAGTACTTC.

This clonotype was observed at least ten times. The genes are TRBV29-1 and TRBJ2-5; possible D gene TRBD1, 6 bases. This CDR3 contains 13 residues. CDR1 is SQVTM, CDR2 ANQGSEA, per germline. V shed 3 bases and J shed 5 bases, with 13 bases lying between them. The chain's CDR3 is CSVDQGLRETQYF. For the CDR3, the DNA is TGCAGCGTTGACCAGGGGTTGCGGGAGACCCAGTACTTC.

This clonotype has a count of ten or more. The V call is TRBV11-1, the J call TRBJ2-7; D is ambiguous. The CDR3 loop spans 14 amino acids. V lost 2 bases and J lost 3, with 11 bases in between. In germline, CDR1 is SGHAT, CDR2 FQDESV (reference sequence). CDR3 protein: CASSLYGWGYEQYF. CDR3 nucleotide sequence: TGTGCCAGCAGCTTATATGGCTGGGGCTACGAGCAGTACTTC.

In the case of this clonotype: An end of the junction differs from the germline gene, which may be a read error. The V and J genes are TRBV12-3 or TRBV12-4 and TRBJ1-6; no firm D call. CDR3 length: 12 residues. Written as DNA, the CDR3 is TGTGCCATCAGTACATCTGGATCACCCCTCCACTTT. Translated, it gives CAISTSGSPLHF.

This clonotype appeared once. This sequence joins TRBV29-1 and TRBJ1-5; tentative D call: TRBD1 (6 bases). The CDR3 runs to 13 residues. Per the germline V gene, CDR1 is SQVTM and CDR2 is ANQGSEA. The CDR3 DNA follows: TGCGTTGTGGGGGCCCAACCGAATCAGCCCCAGCATTTT. Its protein product is CVVGAQPNQPQHF.

This clonotype came up many times. This chain uses TRBV7-2 with TRBJ2-7, with 12 bases that match TRBD1. The CDR3 has 16 residues. V shed 2 bases and J 3 bases; nucleotides not matched to a gene: 5. Germline values: CDR1 SGHTA, CDR2 FQGNSA. As DNA, the CDR3 is TGTGCCAGCAGCTTATCCGGGACAGGGGGCGGCTACGAGCAGTACTTC. This gives the protein CASSLSGTGGGYEQYF.

This clonotype was picked up many times. This chain uses TRBV20-1 with TRBJ2-5; maybe TRBD2 (5 bases). V lost 5 bases and J lost 1, with 8 bases in between. The CDR3 contains 12 residues. The germline gives CDR1 DFQATT, CDR2 SNEGSKA (reference sequence). DNA of the CDR3: TGCAGTGCTCGGGGAATCCAAGAGACCCAGTACTTC. Its protein product is CSARGIQETQYF.

This clonotype was counted at least ten times. The V call is TRBV3-1, the J call TRBJ2-7, with no clear D. V was clipped by 6 bases and J by 4 bases, with 13 bases between them. The length of the CDR3 is 13 residues. The germline CDR1 and CDR2 sequences are LGHDT and YNNKEL (reference sequence). The CDR3 is CASSPHHPYEQYF. DNA for the CDR3: TGTGCCAGCAGTCCACACCACCCGTACGAGCAGTACTTC.

This clonotype has ten or more counts. The J gene is TRBJ1-5, the V gene TRBV12-3 or TRBV12-4; 7 positions agree with TRBD1. V shed 6 bases, J shed 6 bases, and the junction held 8 bases outside the gene matches. The CDR3 runs 14 residues. CDR3 residues: CASSSSGGGQPQHF. DNA for the CDR3: TGTGCCAGCAGCTCCTCAGGGGGTGGTCAGCCCCAGCATTTT.

This clonotype is categorized as medium-sized. This chain links TRBV29-1 with TRBJ1-1, with D possibly being TRBD1 (6 bases). V gave up 3 bases and J gave up 0 bases, with 8 bases separating them. Germline V lookup: CDR1 SQVTM, CDR2 ANQGSEA. CDR3 length equals 13 residues. The CDR3: CSVDGGLNTEAFF. DNA of the CDR3: TGCAGCGTTGATGGGGGCCTGAACACTGAAGCTTTCTTT.

The genes are TRBV7-2 and TRBJ2-7; 8 nucleotides match TRBD1. The CDR3 totals 13 residues. The junction had 4 bases not matched to a gene; V was cut back by 5 bases and J by 4 bases. Per germline, CDR1 SGHTA and CDR2 FQGNSA. The CDR3: CASSPGTGYEQYF. CDR3 bases: TGTGCCAGCAGCCCCGGGACAGGTTACGAGCAGTACTTC.

This clonotype was counted at least ten times. The V call is TRBV12-3 or TRBV12-4, the J call TRBJ1-4; the D gene is possibly TRBD1 (6 bases). V lost 7 bases and J 2 bases, leaving 11 bases between the germline ends. This CDR3 region has 14 residues. In DNA, the CDR3 is TGTGCCAGCAAAGGACAGCTCACTAATGAAAAACTGTTTTTT. Translated: CASKGQLTNEKLFF.

Many counts were recorded for this clonotype. DNA for the CDR3: TGCAGTGCTAGCGGGAGGGGTCTCAATGAGCAGTTCTTC. This gives the protein CSASGRGLNEQFF. The V gene is TRBV20-1, the J gene TRBJ2-1; 8 bases align to TRBD2. Germline trimming cut 3 bases from V and 6 bases from J; bases unmatched to any gene: 4. The CDR3 covers 13 residues. The germline V gene has CDR1 DFQATT and CDR2 SNEGSKA (reference sequence).

This clonotype was recorded many times. CDR3 bases: TGCGCCAGCAGCTTCGAAGGGGTTGGGACCTACGAGCAGTACTTC. It specifies CASSFEGVGTYEQYF. The chain combines TRBV5-1 with TRBJ2-7; possible D gene TRBD1, 5 bases. Deletions cut 2 bases from V and 2 bases from J, with 14 bases between. CDR1 is SGHRS, CDR2 YFSETQ, per germline. The CDR3 contains 15 residues.

The table lists this clonotype with many counts. The J gene is TRBJ2-1, the V gene TRBV24-1; 9 bases match TRBD2. Germline V gene sequence: CDR1 KGHDR, CDR2 SFDVKD. With 6 bases clipped from V and 6 bases from J, the junction kept 11 bases outside the gene matches. There are 16 residues in the CDR3. Here the CDR3 reads CATSPMGGLAVNEQFF. As DNA, the CDR3 is TGTGCCACCAGTCCTATGGGGGGACTAGCCGTCAATGAGCAGTTCTTC.

Many counts were recorded for this clonotype. The V gene is TRBV12-5, the J gene TRBJ2-6; unclear D gene. Germline V lookup: CDR1 LGHNT, CDR2 FRNRAP. Between the trimmed V and J ends, which lost 6 bases and 1 base, there was a span of 4 bases. The CDR3 sequence is 13 residues long. The CDR3 coding sequence is TGTGCTAGTGGCTCATCTGGGGCCAACGTCCTGACTTTC. It translates to CASGSSGANVLTF. The full variable domain, its missing parts supplied by reference TRBV12-5 and TRBJ2-6, is DARVTQTPRHKVTEMGQEVTMRCQPILGHNTVFWYRQTMMQGLELLAYFRNRAPLDDSGMPKDRFSAEMPDATLATLKIQPSEPRDSAVYFCASGSSGANVLTFGAGSRLTVL.

This clonotype was picked up many times. J is TRBJ2-5 and V is TRBV7-3, with a possible D match to TRBD1 (5 bases). CDR1 SGHTA and CDR2 FQGTGA come from the germline V gene. The CDR3 is 15 residues long. Trimming removed 5 bases at V and 3 bases at J, with 16 bases between. The CDR3 coding sequence is TGTGCCAGCAGCCCGAACCAGGGAATAGAAGAGACCCAGTACTTC. Its protein is CASSPNQGIEETQYF.

In this sample, this clonotype is medium-sized. The chain combines TRBV9 with TRBJ2-3; D is perhaps TRBD2 (6 bases). V lost 0 bases, J lost 6 bases, and 14 bases lay in between. There are 15 residues in the CDR3. Germline assignment: CDR1 SGDLS and CDR2 YYNGEE. The CDR3, as DNA: TGTGCCAGCAGCGTAGCTCCAATAAGCGGGGATACGCAGTATTTT. Its protein product is CASSVAPISGDTQYF.

This clonotype has ten or more counts. The V call is TRBV3-1, the J call TRBJ1-2; D is unresolved. The CDR3 consists of 14 residues. V was trimmed by 1 base and J by 5 bases, leaving 11 bases between them. Germline-derived CDR1 and CDR2 are LGHDT and YNNKEL (reference sequence). CDR3 nucleotides: TGTGCCAGCAGCCAAGGTCAGAGTGGGTATGGCTACACCTTC. Amino acids: CASSQGQSGYGYTF.

Ten or more counts support this clonotype. V usage is TRBV12-3 or TRBV12-4 and J usage is TRBJ2-1; 11 positions agree with TRBD2. This CDR3 is 15 amino acids long. The V and J ends lost 6 bases and 5 bases, in that order; junction bases with no gene match: 6. CDR3 residues: CASSQTSGTHNEQFF. The CDR3 DNA follows: TGTGCCAGCAGCCAGACTAGCGGGACTCACAATGAGCAGTTCTTC.

This clonotype was seen many times. The gene calls are TRBV7-2 and TRBJ2-4; TRBD2 is a possible D gene (5 bases). Germline-derived CDR1 and CDR2 are SGHTA and FQGNSA. Trimming took 5 bases from V and 12 from J, leaving 20 bases between them. The CDR3 totals 14 residues. The CDR3 DNA reads TGTGCCAGCAGCCCAGTAACCTCCGAGGGAAGTCAGTACTTC. Protein product: CASSPVTSEGSQYF.

This clonotype was counted once. One end of the junction varies from germline; a read error may be responsible. This chain connects TRBV5-1 to TRBJ1-1, with 7 bases lining up with TRBD1. Germline CDR1 is SGHRS and CDR2 is YFSETQ. The CDR3 has 15 amino acids. CDR3 DNA: TGCGCCAGCAGTTTGGAGTTGGGGACAGACACTGAAGCTTTCTTT. Amino acids: CASSLELGTDTEAFF.

In its sample, this clonotype was seen many times. The chain links TRBV12-3 or TRBV12-4 to TRBJ2-7; D may be TRBD1 (6 bases). Trimming cost V 6 bases and J 3 bases, with 15 bases left between them. This CDR3 has 14 residues. For the CDR3, the DNA is TGTGCCAGCAGCGACGGGACATCGTTCTACGAGCAGTACTTC. As protein: CASSDGTSFYEQYF.

This clonotype appeared many times. The chain recombines TRBV7-2 with TRBJ2-1; 8 nucleotides align to TRBD2. The CDR3 is made up of 14 amino acids. Trimming cost V 4 bases and J 9 bases; bases outside gene matches: 8. Per the germline V gene, CDR1 is SGHTA and CDR2 is FQGNSA. The CDR3 nucleotides are TGTGCCAGCAGCTCCGGCCGGGGGGGCGGTGAGCAGTTCTTC. Amino acid sequence: CASSSGRGGGEQFF.